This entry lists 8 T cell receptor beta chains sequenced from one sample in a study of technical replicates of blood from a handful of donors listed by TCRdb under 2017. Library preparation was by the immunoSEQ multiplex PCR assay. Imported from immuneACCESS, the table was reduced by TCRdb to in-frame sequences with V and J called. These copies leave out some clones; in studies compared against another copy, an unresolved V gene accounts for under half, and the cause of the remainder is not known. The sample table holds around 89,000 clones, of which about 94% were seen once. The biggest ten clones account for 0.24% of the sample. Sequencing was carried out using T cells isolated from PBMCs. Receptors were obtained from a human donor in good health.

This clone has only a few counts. The CDR3: CASSPRYNGGLYGYTF. The CDR3 nucleotides read TGTGCCAGCAGCCCCCGTTACAACGGAGGACTATATGGCTACACCTTC. The chain joins TRBV14 to TRBJ1-2; the D is unclear. Trimming removed 4 bases from V and 5 bases from J, with 20 bases in between. The germline gives CDR1 SGHDN, CDR2 FVKESK. The CDR3 contains 16 residues.

CDR3 bases: TGTGCCAGCAGCCCAACTCCAGGGACAGGATATGGCTACACCTTC. This encodes CASSPTPGTGYGYTF. This rearrangement joins TRBV9 to TRBJ1-2, with TRBD1 matching 8 bases. Germline CDR1 is SGDLS and CDR2 is YYNGEE. There are 15 residues in the CDR3. With V trimmed by 4 bases and J by 5 bases, 10 bases remained unmatched.

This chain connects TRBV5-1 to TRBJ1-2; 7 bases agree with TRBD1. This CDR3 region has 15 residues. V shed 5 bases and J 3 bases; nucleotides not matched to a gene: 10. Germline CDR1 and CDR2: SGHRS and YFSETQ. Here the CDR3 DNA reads TGCGCCAGCAGGGATACAGGGGCTTGGGACTATGGCTACACCTTC. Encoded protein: CASRDTGAWDYGYTF.

The CDR3 DNA follows: TGTGCCAGCAGCACGACCTGGGACAGGCTCTATAATTCACCCCTCCACTTT. This sequence encodes CASSTTWDRLYNSPLHF. The chain uses TRBV11-2 and TRBJ1-6, with 8 bases that match TRBD1. The junction had 9 bases not matched to a gene; V was cut back by 5 bases and J by 3 bases. The germline CDR1 and CDR2 sequences are SGHAT and FQNNGV. CDR3 length equals 17 residues.

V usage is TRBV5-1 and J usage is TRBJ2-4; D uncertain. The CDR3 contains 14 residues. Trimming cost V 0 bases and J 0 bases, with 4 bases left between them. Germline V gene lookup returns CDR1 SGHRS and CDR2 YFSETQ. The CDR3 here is CASSLGLAKNIQYF. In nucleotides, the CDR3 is TGCGCCAGCAGCTTGGGTCTAGCCAAAAACATTCAGTACTTC.

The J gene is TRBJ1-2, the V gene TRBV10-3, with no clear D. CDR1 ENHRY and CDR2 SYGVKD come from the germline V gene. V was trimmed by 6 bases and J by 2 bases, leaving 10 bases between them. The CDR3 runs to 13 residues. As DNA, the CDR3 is TGTGCCATCAGGGATCCGGGAAACTATGGCTACACCTTC. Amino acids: CAIRDPGNYGYTF.

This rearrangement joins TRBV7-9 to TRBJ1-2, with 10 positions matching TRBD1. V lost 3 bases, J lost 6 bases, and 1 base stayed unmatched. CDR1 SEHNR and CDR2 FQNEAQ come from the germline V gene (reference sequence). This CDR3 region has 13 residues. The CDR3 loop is CASSFGTGDGYTF. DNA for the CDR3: TGTGCCAGCAGCTTCGGGACAGGGGATGGCTACACCTTC.

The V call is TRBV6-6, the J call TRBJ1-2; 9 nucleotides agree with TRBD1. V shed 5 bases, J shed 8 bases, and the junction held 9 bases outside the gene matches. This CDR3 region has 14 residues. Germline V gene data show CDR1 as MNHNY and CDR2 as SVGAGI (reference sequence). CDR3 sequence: CASSRTGGAEGYTF. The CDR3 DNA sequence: TGTGCCAGCAGTCGAACAGGGGGCGCGGAGGGCTACACCTTC.